The table lists the clone carrying this TCR beta chain with a few counts. This specimen comes from a study of identical twins. This CDR3 has 13 amino acids. Trimming left V 1 base short and J 8 bases short, with 11 bases between. In TCRdb, the 5' RACE reads were re-called with MiXCR into one record per CDR3 protein. The sample lists roughly 770,000 distinct CDR3 sequences, roughly 18% seen once, with around 14% in the top ten. These data were likewise used in another study, on T cells expressing NK-cell markers.

V usage is TRBV12-3 or TRBV12-4 and J usage is TRBJ1-2; no definite D call. The sequencing input was PBMCs. The sequence derives from a woman between 18 and 30 years old in good health. The CDR3: CASSLGQLGGYTF. In DNA, the CDR3 is TGTGCCAGCAGTTTAGGCCAGTTGGGCGGCTACACCTTC.